The TCR beta chain described here comes from a study of blood T cell repertoires in COVID-19. Whole-study context: The study drew acute and convalescent COVID-19 samples from the United States, Italy and Spain.

With 0 bases clipped from V and 4 bases from J, the junction kept 5 bases outside the gene matches. The CDR3 spans 16 residues. Germline V gene lookup returns CDR1 SGHRS and CDR2 YFSETQ. Per the study methods: Using reference gene primer amplification, nucleated cell counts were estimated. Sequencing was performed with immunoSEQ multiplex PCR; in TCRdb, only in-frame clones are kept and a portion is missing. V and J calls and clone size are as listed in that table; D and trimming were resolved from the DNA. The repertoire holds around 150,000 clones, with approximately 88% as singletons. The TCR originated in a man aged 65-85 years with acute or convalescent COVID-19. Specimen: peripheral blood. J is TRBJ1-2 and V is TRBV5-1; 11 nucleotides line up with TRBD1. CDR3 sequence (DNA): TGCGCCAGCAGCTTGGACGGACAGGGGGCTATCTATGGCTACACCTTC. Its translation: CASSLDGQGAIYGYTF.